This TCR beta chain comes out of a study of CD8+ T cells in alopecia areata. Study-wide context: Treated patients received oral tofacitinib, 5 to 10 mg twice daily.

cDNA reverse transcribed from extracted RNA served as the sequencing template. The data were produced by immunoSEQ multiplex PCR, yet TCRdb's version contains in-frame clones alone and is incomplete. The data show 150,000 to 250,000 clones, around 60% seen once. Study-level results: For lesional scalp, especially alopecia totalis/universalis, clonality was higher than in normal scalp.

This clone has more than one count but fewer than ten. Antigen specificity is unknown. V shed 7 bases and J shed 9 bases, with 10 bases lying between them. Looked up from germline, CDR1 is LNHDA and CDR2 is SQIVND (reference sequence). The CDR3 sequence is 12 residues long. Treatment noted: oral pan-JAK inhibitor, 5-10 mg twice daily. This sequence was found in a human donor with alopecia areata. The sample in question was CD4+ T cells sorted from blood, obtained at week 4, from a patient treated with tofacitinib. The chain links TRBV19 to TRBJ1-6; a possible D gene is TRBD1 (5 bases). CDR3 nucleotides: TGTGCCAGTAAAGGGGAGATTTCACCCCTCCACTTT. It yields the protein CASKGEISPLHF.